Below, 20 T cell receptor beta chains from the same sample are listed, as sequenced in a study of blood T cells in healthy people across ages. Through a sample-barcoded 5' primer and a J-beta primer mix, a second PCR was run for 7 to 11 cycles. MiXCR was run by TCRdb on the 5' RACE reads, yielding one entry per CDR3 protein. This sample carries about a million distinct CDR3 sequences, just over 50% of them seen once, and the ten largest clones take about 20%. What was sequenced was blood. The receptor set was obtained from a woman in her fifties or sixties in good health.

This clonotype was observed once. V and J are TRBV7-2 and TRBJ2-5; 8 positions match TRBD1. The CDR3 totals 16 residues. V shed 1 base, J shed 6 bases, and the junction held 10 bases outside the gene matches. CDR1 and CDR2 from the germline V gene are SGHTA and FQGNSA. DNA for the CDR3: TGTGCCAGCAGCTTAGGGACAGGGTGGAATGAAAAGACCCAGTACTTC. This sequence encodes CASSLGTGWNEKTQYF.

This clonotype came up a few times. The chain links TRBV9 to TRBJ2-3; the D call may be TRBD1 or TRBD2 (5 bases each). The germline gives CDR1 SGDLS, CDR2 YYNGEE. Deletions cut 1 base from V and 10 bases from J, with 16 bases between. The CDR3 has 14 residues. CDR3 amino acids: CASSVCGGVDPQYF. Here the CDR3 DNA reads TGTGCCAGCAGCGTATGTGGGGGAGTTGACCCGCAGTATTTT.

V gene TRBV20-1 combines with J gene TRBJ2-4, with D possibly being TRBD1 (6 bases). V lost 6 bases to trimming and J lost 0 bases, with 9 bases between them. This CDR3 comprises 13 residues. The germline V gene has CDR1 DFQATT and CDR2 SNEGSKA (reference sequence). The CDR3 nucleotides read TGCAGTGCCCAGACAGGAGCCAAAAACATTCAGTACTTC. The encoded protein is CSAQTGAKNIQYF.

This sequence joins TRBV20-1 and TRBJ2-6; 7 bases fit TRBD2. CDR1 and CDR2 (germline): DFQATT, SNEGSKA (reference sequence). The CDR3 has 17 amino acids. V lost 0 bases and J lost 0; bases outside the gene matches: 5. The CDR3 DNA is TGCAGTGCTAGAGATCTAGCGGTGAGCTCTGGGGCCAACGTCCTGACTTTC. Amino acids: CSARDLAVSSGANVLTF.

Only a few counts were recorded for this clonotype. The V gene is TRBV4-2, the J gene TRBJ2-3, with 10 bases fitting TRBD2. The CDR3 consists of 18 residues. V was clipped by 0 bases and J by 1 base; unmatched bases: 7. CDR1 and CDR2 (germline): LGHNA, YNFKEQ. The CDR3 nucleotides are TGTGCCAGCAGCCAAGAAGTGGCCCTAGCGGGAGGCACAGATACGCAGTATTTT. This encodes CASSQEVALAGGTDTQYF.

The genes are TRBV2 and TRBJ2-7; 11 bases match TRBD2. The J call is doubtful: the DNA matches TRBJ2-5 better. This CDR3 spans 14 amino acids. Looked up from germline, CDR1 is SNHLY and CDR2 is FYNNEI. This chain's CDR3 is CASNYLAGGETQYF. CDR3 sequence (DNA): TGTGCCAGCAATTATCTAGCGGGAGGAGAGACCCAGTACTTC.

Points on this clonotype: The junction departs from the called germline gene at one end, perhaps through a read error. The CDR3 nucleotides are TGTCCCTGGAGTGTACGGATCTACGAGCAGTACTTC. Protein: CPWSVRIYEQYF. The chain carries TRBV30 and TRBJ2-7; the D is unclear. Germline-derived CDR1 and CDR2 are GTSNPN and SVGIG (reference sequence). The CDR3 contains 12 residues. The variable domain in full, with the rest retrieved from reference TRBV30 and TRBJ2-7, is SQTIHQWPATLVQPVGSPLSLECTVEGTSNPNLYWYRQAAGRGLQLLFYSVGIGQISSEVPQNLSASRPQDRQFILSSKKLLLSDSGFYLCPWSVRIYEQYFGPGTRLTVT.

About this clonotype itself: One end of the junction does not line up with germline, which may come from a read error. J is TRBJ2-7 and V is TRBV10-3, with TRBD2 identical over 13 bases. The CDR3 loop spans 18 amino acids. Germline CDR1 reads ENHRY; CDR2 reads SYGVKD. This chain's CDR3 is CAVSDTTAGLAGYYEQYF. In DNA, the CDR3 is TGTGCCGTCAGTGATACGACCGCGGGACTAGCGGGATACTACGAGCAGTACTTC.

This chain links TRBV28 with TRBJ1-2; a possible D gene is TRBD1 (5 bases). This CDR3 has 15 residues. Germline V gives CDR1 MDHEN, CDR2 SYDVKM. V was trimmed by 6 bases and J by 7 bases, leaving 21 bases between them. In DNA, the CDR3 is TGTGCCAGCAGGAGGGCGGACGGTGGGGCAAGTGGCTACACCTTC. This gives the protein CASRRADGGASGYTF.

V is TRBV27 and J is TRBJ2-7; TRBD2 matches 7 bases. V shed 6 bases and J 2 bases; nucleotides not matched to a gene: 13. The CDR3 contains 16 residues. The germline V gene encodes CDR1 MNHEY and CDR2 SMNVEV (reference sequence). CDR3 in amino acids: CASSPRGVARTYEQYF. Written as DNA, the CDR3 is TGTGCCAGCAGCCCCCGGGGGGTAGCTAGAACCTACGAGCAGTACTTC.

The chain combines TRBV7-2 with TRBJ2-2, with unresolved D. The CDR3 extends over 15 amino acids. The germline V gene encodes CDR1 SGHTA and CDR2 FQGNSA. V lost 2 bases to trimming and J lost 3 bases, with 10 bases between them. CDR3 residues: CASSLSRAYTGELFF. CDR3 in DNA: TGTGCCAGCAGCTTATCTAGAGCCTACACCGGGGAGCTGTTTTTT.

The J gene is TRBJ1-5, the V gene TRBV5-1; a possible D gene is TRBD1 (5 bases). CDR3 length equals 15 residues. Germline CDR1 is SGHRS and CDR2 is YFSETQ. V lost 5 bases and J lost 5, with 17 bases in between. The CDR3 region is CASRPGPVPDQPQHF. The CDR3 DNA reads as TGCGCCAGCAGACCGGGACCGGTCCCGGATCAGCCCCAGCATTTT.

As DNA, the CDR3 is TGTGCCAGCAGTTTGGCGAGTAGCGTTCCCTACGAGCAGTACTTC. Its protein product is CASSLASSVPYEQYF. This rearrangement joins TRBV28 to TRBJ2-4, with D maybe TRBD2 (5 bases). The end of the DNA aligns better with TRBJ2-7, so the J call may be wrong. Germline V lookup: CDR1 MDHEN, CDR2 SYDVKM. The CDR3 runs to 15 residues.

This clonotype appeared a single time. The J gene is TRBJ2-7, the V gene TRBV6-7; D unresolved. TRBV6-7 is flagged as an ORF with uncertain function. This CDR3 is built from 15 residues. V lost 5 bases and J lost 3, with 17 bases in between. The CDR3, as DNA: TGTGCCAGCAGTGGTGGACCTAGGGCACTCTACGAGCAGTACTTC. Translating it yields CASSGGPRALYEQYF.

The rearrangement joins TRBV28 to TRBJ2-1; unclear D gene. V was pared by 3 bases and J by 2 bases, with 5 bases between. This CDR3 is built from 13 residues. Germline CDR1 and CDR2: MDHEN and SYDVKM. The CDR3 region is CASSFIPYNEQFF. As DNA, the CDR3 is TGTGCCAGCAGTTTTATCCCCTACAATGAGCAGTTCTTC. Together with reference TRBV28 and TRBJ2-1, the CDR3 gives the full variable domain: DVKVTQSSRYLVKRTGEKVFLECVQDMDHENMFWYRQDPGLGLRLIYFSYDVKMKEKGDIPEGYSVSREKKERFSLILESASTNQTSMYLCASSFIPYNEQFFGPGTRLTVL.

This clonotype was observed a handful of times. The chain has TRBV25-1 and TRBJ2-3; D call uncertain. The CDR3 contains 13 residues. Trimming took off 4 bases at V and 6 bases at J, with 11 bases between the two ends. Germline lookup yields CDR1 MGHDK and CDR2 SYGVNS. As DNA, the CDR3 is TGTGCCAGCAGTGGTTTCGGATGGGATACGCAGTATTTT. Protein product: CASSGFGWDTQYF.

J is TRBJ2-3 and V is TRBV11-2; D is undetermined. V lost 4 bases, J lost 5 bases, and 16 bases lay in between. CDR1 is SGHAT, CDR2 FQNNGV, per germline. This CDR3 has 15 amino acids. The CDR3 protein is CASSSGGVSGDTQYF. CDR3 bases: TGTGCCAGCAGCTCCGGTGGGGTCTCGGGAGATACGCAGTATTTT.

This chain uses TRBV12-3 or TRBV12-4 with TRBJ2-6; unclear D gene. Trimming took 6 bases from V and 0 from J, leaving 9 bases between them. The CDR3 has 15 amino acids. CDR3 protein: CASSPPLSGANVLTF. CDR3 in DNA: TGTGCCAGCAGCCCACCCCTCTCTGGGGCCAACGTCCTGACTTTC.

The rearrangement uses TRBV6-5 and TRBJ2-7; D is ambiguous. Looked up from germline, CDR1 is MNHEY and CDR2 is SVGAGI. Trimming removed 5 bases at V and 2 bases at J, with 19 bases between. This CDR3 region has 16 residues. The CDR3 DNA reads TGTGCCAGCAGTCGCTCCGCGAGTAGACGAACCTACGAGCAGTACTTC. Translated: CASSRSASRRTYEQYF.

The V and J genes are TRBV12-3 or TRBV12-4 and TRBJ2-3; D gene uncertain. Trimming pared 5 bases from V and 8 bases from J, leaving 11 bases between. The CDR3 is 12 amino acids. As DNA, the CDR3 is TGTGCCAGCAGTCCAACGGCGGCTACGCAGTATTTT. Protein product: CASSPTAATQYF.